This T cell receptor (beta chain) was observed in a study of cytomegalovirus exposure and HLA in healthy donors. Looking at the study overall: Inside one of the first data releases sat 75 million to 100 million unique TCRs taken from HLA-typed donors.

In the PCR, 60 Vbeta and 13 Jbeta primers were used. TCRdb's copy holds only in-frame clones and misses some; the assay was immunoSEQ multiplex PCR. The sample records 100,000 to 150,000 clones, 77% being singletons. Trimming removed 6 bases at V and 3 bases at J, with 11 bases between. Germline lookup yields CDR1 WNHNN and CDR2 SYGVQD (reference sequence). The CDR3 runs to 13 residues. The receptor comes from a man aged 50 to 59 in good health and CMV-seropositive. The specimen sequenced was PBMCs. The rearrangement joins TRBV10-1 to TRBJ1-1, with TRBD1 as a possible D gene (5 bases). The CDR3, as DNA: TGCGCCAGCAGAGCAGGGTTGTACACTGAAGCTTTCTTT. This gives the protein CASRAGLYTEAFF.